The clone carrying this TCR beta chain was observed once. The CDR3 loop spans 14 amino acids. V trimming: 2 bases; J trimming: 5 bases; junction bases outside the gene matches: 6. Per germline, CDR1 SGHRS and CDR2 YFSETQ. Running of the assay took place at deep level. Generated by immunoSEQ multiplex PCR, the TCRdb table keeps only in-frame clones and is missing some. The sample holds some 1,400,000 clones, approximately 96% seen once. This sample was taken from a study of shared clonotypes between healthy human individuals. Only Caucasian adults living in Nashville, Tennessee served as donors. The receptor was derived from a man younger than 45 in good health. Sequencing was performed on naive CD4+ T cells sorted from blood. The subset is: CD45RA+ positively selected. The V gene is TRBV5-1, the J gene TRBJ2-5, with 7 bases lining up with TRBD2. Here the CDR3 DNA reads TGCGCCAGCAGCTTCGACAGAGCGGGGGAGACCCAGTACTTC. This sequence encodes CASSFDRAGETQYF.